The sequence of this TCR beta chain was determined in a study of blood T cells in healthy people across ages. General study findings and limits: The donors' CMV status was not determined, possibly confounding changes in expanded clonotypes.

It was with a sample-barcoded 5' primer and a J-beta primer mix that a second PCR of roughly 6 to 11 cycles was run. Sequencing yielded, for each sample, at least 3 million paired-end reads carrying CDR3. MiXCR was run by TCRdb on the 5' RACE reads, yielding one entry per CDR3 protein. The data hold more than 1,400,000 distinct CDR3 sequences, with about 40% observed a single time. Comments on this clonotype: Its antigen is not identified.

The CDR3 length is 18 residues. Germline V gene lookup returns CDR1 DFQATT and CDR2 SNEGSKA (reference sequence). Trimming shortened V by 0 bases and J by 7 bases, and 27 bases separated the two germline ends. This receptor was identified in a woman in her late teens or twenties in good health. The sequenced sample was blood. The rearrangement joins TRBV20-1 to TRBJ1-2; D ambiguous. Here the CDR3 reads CSARDPLVPNSEVGGYTF. The CDR3 DNA reads as TGCAGTGCTAGAGACCCGCTGGTGCCGAACTCCGAGGTTGGTGGCTACACCTTC.